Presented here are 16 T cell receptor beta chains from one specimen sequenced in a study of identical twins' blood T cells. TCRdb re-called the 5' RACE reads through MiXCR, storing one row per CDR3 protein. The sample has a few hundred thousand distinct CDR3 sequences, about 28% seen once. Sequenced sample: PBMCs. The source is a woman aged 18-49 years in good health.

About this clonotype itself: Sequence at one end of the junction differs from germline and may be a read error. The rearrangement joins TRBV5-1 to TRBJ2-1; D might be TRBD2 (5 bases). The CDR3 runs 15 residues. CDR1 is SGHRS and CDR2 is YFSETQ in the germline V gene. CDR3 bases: TGCGCCAGCAGCTTGGGCGGAGGCGGCTACAATGGGCAGTTCTTC. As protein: CASSLGGGGYNGQFF. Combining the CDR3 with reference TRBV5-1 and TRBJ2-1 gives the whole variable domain KAGVTQTPRYLIKTRGQQVTLSCSPISGHRSVSWYQQTPGQGLQFLFEYFSETQRNKGNFPGRFSGRQFSNSRSEMNVSTLELGDSALYLCASSLGGGGYNGQFFGPGTRLTVL.

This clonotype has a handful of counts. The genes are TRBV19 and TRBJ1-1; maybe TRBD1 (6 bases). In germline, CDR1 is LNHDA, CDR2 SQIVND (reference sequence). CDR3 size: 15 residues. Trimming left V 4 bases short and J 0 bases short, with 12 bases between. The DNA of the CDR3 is TGTGCCAGTAGTAACCCGAGGGGGATGAACACTGAAGCTTTCTTT. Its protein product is CASSNPRGMNTEAFF.

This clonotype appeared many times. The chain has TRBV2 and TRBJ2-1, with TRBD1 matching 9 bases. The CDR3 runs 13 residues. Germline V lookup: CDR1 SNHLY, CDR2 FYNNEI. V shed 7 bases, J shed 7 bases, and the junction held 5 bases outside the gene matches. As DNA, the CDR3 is TGTGCCAGCAAGGGACAGGGATTAAATGAGCAGTTCTTC. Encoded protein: CASKGQGLNEQFF.

For the CDR3, the DNA is TGCAGTGCTAGACGACTAGCGGGCGCGTCACTTGGGGCAGATACGCAGTATTTT. Translating gives CSARRLAGASLGADTQYF. The chain combines TRBV20-1 with TRBJ2-3; 10 bases map to TRBD2. CDR3 size: 18 residues. CDR1 is DFQATT, CDR2 SNEGSKA, per germline (reference sequence). J gave up 4 bases and V 2 bases, and 15 bases lay outside the gene matches.

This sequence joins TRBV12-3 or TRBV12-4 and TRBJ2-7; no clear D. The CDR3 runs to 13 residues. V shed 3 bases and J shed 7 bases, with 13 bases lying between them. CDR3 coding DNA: TGTGCCAGCAGTTTGGACCCTAAAGGGGAGCAGTACTTC. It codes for CASSLDPKGEQYF.

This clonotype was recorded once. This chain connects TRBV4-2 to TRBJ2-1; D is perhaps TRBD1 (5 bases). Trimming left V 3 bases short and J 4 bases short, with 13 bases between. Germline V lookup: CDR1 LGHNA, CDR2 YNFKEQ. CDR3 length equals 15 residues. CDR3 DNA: TGTGCCAGCAGCCAGGATCGAACAGGATACAATGAGCAGTTCTTC. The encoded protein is CASSQDRTGYNEQFF.

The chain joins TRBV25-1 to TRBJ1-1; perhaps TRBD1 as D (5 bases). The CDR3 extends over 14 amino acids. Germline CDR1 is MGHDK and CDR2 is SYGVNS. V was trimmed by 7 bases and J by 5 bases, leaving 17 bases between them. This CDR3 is CASKVRGGYTEAFF. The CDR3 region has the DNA TGTGCCAGCAAAGTGAGGGGTGGTTATACTGAAGCTTTCTTT.

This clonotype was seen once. In DNA form, the CDR3 reads TGTGCCAGCAGTTTAACCCTCGAGGAGGCAGTAAATGGCTACACCTTC. Encoded protein: CASSLTLEEAVNGYTF. The chain joins TRBV28 to TRBJ1-2; D remains ambiguous. V was clipped by 2 bases and J by 6 bases, with 19 bases between them. The CDR3 totals 16 residues. Germline CDR1 reads MDHEN; CDR2 reads SYDVKM.

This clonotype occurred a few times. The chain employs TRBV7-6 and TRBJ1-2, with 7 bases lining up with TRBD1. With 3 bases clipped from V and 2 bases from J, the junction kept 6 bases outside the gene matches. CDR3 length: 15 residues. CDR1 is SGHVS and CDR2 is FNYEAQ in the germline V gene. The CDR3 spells CASSLGQSSNYGYTF. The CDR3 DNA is TGTGCCAGCAGCTTGGGACAGAGTAGCAACTATGGCTACACCTTC.

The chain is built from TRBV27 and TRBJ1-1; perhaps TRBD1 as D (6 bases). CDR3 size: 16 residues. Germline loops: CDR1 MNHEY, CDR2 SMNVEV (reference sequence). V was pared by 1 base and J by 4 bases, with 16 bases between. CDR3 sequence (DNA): TGTGCCAGCAGTTTATTCCCAGGGGTTGGGGCCACTGAAGCTTTCTTT. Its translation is CASSLFPGVGATEAFF.

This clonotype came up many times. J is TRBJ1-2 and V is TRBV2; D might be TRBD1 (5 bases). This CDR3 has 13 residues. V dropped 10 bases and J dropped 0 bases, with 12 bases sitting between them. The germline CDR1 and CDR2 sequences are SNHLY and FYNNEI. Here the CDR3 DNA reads TGTGCCACCATGGGACGGACTAACTATGGCTACACCTTC. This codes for CATMGRTNYGYTF.

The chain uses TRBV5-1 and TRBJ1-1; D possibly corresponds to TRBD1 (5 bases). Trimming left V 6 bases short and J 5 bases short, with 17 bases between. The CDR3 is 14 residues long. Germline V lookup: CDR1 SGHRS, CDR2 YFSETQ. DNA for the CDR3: TGCGCCAGCAACCTGCAGGGAGGGCTGACTGAAGCTTTCTTT. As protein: CASNLQGGLTEAFF.

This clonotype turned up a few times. Here the CDR3 reads CSARGNGGYTF. CDR3 coding DNA: TGCAGTGCGCGCGGAAACGGGGGCTACACCTTC. J is TRBJ1-2 and V is TRBV20-1, with D hard to call. The CDR3 consists of 11 residues. Trimming pared 6 bases from V and 8 bases from J, leaving 13 bases between. Germline values: CDR1 DFQATT, CDR2 SNEGSKA (reference sequence).

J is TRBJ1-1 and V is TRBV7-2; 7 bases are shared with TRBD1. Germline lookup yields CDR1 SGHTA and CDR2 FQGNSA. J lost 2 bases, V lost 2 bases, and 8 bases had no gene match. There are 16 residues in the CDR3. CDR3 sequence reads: CASSLFRTGANTEAFF. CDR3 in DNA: TGTGCCAGCAGCTTATTCAGAACAGGGGCCAACACTGAAGCTTTCTTT.

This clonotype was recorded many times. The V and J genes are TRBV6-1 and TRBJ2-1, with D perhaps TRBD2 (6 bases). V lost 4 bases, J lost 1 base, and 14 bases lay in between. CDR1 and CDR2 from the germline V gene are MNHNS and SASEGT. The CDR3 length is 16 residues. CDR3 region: CASSVGIAESYNEQFF. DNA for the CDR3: TGTGCCAGCAGTGTGGGGATAGCGGAATCCTACAATGAGCAGTTCTTC.

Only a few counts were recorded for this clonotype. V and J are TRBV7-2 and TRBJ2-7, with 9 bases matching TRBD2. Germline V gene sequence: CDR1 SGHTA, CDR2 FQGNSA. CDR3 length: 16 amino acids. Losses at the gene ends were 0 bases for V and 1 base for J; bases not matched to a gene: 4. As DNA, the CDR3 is TGTGCCAGCAGCTTAGCGCCTACTAGCGGGTCCTACGAGCAGTACTTC. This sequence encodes CASSLAPTSGSYEQYF.